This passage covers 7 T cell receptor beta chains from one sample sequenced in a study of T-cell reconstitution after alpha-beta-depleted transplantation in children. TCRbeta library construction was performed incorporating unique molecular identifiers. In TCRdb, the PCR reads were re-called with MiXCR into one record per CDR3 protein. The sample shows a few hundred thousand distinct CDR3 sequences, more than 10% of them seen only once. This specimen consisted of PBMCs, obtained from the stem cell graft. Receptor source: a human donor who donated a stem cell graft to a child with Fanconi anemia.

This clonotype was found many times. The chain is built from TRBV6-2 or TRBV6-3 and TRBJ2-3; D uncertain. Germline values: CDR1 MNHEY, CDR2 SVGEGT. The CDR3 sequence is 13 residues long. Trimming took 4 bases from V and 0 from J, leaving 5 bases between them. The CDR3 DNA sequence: TGTGCCAGCAGTTCCGGCAGCACAGATACGCAGTATTTT. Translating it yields CASSSGSTDTQYF.

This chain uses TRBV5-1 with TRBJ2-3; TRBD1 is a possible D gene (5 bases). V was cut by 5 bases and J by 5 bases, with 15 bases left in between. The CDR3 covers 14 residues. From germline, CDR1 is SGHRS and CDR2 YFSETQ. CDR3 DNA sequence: TGCGCCAGCAGTTTAGATTCAGGGCGAGATACGCAGTATTTT. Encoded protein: CASSLDSGRDTQYF.

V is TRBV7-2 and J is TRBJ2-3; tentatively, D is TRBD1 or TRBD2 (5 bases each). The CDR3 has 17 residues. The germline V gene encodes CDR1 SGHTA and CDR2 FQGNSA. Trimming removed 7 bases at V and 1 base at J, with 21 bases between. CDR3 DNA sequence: TGTGCCAGCACCCCCAAAAGGGGAGTCGACGGCACAGATACGCAGTATTTT. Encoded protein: CASTPKRGVDGTDTQYF.

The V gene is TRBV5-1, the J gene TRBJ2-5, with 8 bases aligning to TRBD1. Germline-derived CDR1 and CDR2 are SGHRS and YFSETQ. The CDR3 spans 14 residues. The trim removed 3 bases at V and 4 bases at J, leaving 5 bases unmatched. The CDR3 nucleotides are TGCGCCAGCAGCTCGAGTGGACAGGGAGAGACCCAGTACTTC. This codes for CASSSSGQGETQYF.

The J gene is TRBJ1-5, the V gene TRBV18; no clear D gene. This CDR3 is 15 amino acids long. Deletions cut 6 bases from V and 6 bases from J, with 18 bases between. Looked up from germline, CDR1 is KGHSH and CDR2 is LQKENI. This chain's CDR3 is CASSQDGSWSQPQHF. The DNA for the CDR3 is TGTGCCAGCTCTCAAGACGGAAGCTGGAGTCAGCCCCAGCATTTT.

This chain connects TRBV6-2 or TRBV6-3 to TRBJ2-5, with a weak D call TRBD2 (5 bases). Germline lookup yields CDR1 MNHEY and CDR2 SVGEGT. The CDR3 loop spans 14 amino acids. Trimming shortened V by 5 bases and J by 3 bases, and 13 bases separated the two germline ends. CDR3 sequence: CASSGLDAEETQYF. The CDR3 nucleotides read TGTGCCAGCAGTGGACTGGACGCGGAAGAGACCCAGTACTTC.

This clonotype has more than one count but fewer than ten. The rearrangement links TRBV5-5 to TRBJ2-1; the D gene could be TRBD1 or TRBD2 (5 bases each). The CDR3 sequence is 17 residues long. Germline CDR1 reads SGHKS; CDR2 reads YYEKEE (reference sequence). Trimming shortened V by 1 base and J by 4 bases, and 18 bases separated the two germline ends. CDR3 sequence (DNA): TGTGCCAGCAGCTTGTGGGTCGGGACCCAGTGGTACAATGAGCAGTTCTTC. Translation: CASSLWVGTQWYNEQFF.